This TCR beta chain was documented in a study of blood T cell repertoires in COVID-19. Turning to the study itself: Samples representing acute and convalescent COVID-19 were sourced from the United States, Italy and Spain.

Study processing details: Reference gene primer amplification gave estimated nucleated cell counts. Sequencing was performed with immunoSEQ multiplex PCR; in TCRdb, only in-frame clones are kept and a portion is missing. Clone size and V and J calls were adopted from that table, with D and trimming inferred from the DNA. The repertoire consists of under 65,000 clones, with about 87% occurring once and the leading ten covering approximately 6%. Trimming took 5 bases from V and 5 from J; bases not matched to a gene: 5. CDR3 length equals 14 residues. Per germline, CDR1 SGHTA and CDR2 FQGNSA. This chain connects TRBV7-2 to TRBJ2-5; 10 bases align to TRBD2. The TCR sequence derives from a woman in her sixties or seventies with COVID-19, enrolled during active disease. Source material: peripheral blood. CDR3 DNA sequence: TGTGCCAGCAGCGTATCTAGCGGGAGTGAGACCCAGTACTTC. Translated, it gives CASSVSSGSETQYF.